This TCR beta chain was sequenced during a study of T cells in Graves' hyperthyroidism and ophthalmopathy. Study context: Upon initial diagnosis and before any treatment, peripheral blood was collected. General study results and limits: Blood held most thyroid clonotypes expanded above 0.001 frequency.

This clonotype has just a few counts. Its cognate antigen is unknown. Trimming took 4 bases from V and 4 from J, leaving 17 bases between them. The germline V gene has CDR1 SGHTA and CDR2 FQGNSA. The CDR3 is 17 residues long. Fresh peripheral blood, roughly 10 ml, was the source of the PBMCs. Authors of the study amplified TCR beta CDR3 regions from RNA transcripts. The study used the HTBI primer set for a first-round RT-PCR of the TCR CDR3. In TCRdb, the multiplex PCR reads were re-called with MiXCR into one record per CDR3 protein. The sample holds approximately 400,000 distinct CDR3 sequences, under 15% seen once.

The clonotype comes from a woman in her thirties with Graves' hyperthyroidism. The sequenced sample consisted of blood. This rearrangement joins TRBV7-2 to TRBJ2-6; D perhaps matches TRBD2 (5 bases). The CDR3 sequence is CASSSGLSLGGANVLTF. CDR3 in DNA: TGTGCCAGCAGCTCTGGACTGTCGTTGGGGGGGGCCAACGTCCTGACTTTC.